Shown below are 15 T cell receptor beta chains from a single sample sequenced in a study of CD8+ T cells in alopecia areata. RNA, once extracted, was reverse transcribed into cDNA for use as the sequencing template. The method was immunoSEQ multiplex PCR; TCRdb's version includes in-frame clones alone and lacks a portion of them. The sample has roughly 120,000 clones, approximately 59% seen once; the top ten hold just under 30%. Treatment noted: oral pan-JAK inhibitor, 5-10 mg twice daily. Sequencing used CD8+ T cells sorted from blood, obtained at week 4, from a patient treated with tofacitinib. Every receptor here comes from a human donor with alopecia areata.

V gene TRBV15 combines with J gene TRBJ2-5; D unresolved. The CDR3 spans 13 residues. Germline V gene sequence: CDR1 LNHNV, CDR2 YYDKDF (reference sequence). The germline V and J ends were trimmed by 6 bases and 1 base, with 9 bases remaining between them. CDR3 bases: TGTGCCACCAGGGGCCAGGCCCAAGAGACCCAGTACTTC. Protein sequence: CATRGQAQETQYF.

This rearrangement joins TRBV11-1 to TRBJ2-1, with D possibly called TRBD1 or TRBD2 (5 bases each). This CDR3 is built from 15 residues. The ends were cut back, 7 bases at V and 9 bases at J, with 22 bases in the middle. Germline CDR1 SGHAT, CDR2 FQDESV (reference sequence). The CDR3 region has the DNA TGTGCCAGCACCACTCCCTATAGCGAGCAGGGTGAGCAGTTCTTC. Its translation: CASTTPYSEQGEQFF.

This chain connects TRBV7-9 to TRBJ2-3; either TRBD1 or TRBD2 may supply D (7 bases each). Trimming removed 3 bases at V and 3 bases at J, with 22 bases between. CDR3 length: 18 residues. Germline CDR1 is SEHNR and CDR2 is FQNEAQ (reference sequence). CDR3 sequence: CASSFSSKTGEGTDTQYF. In nucleotides, the CDR3 is TGTGCCAGCAGCTTCTCCTCGAAAACAGGGGAGGGAACAGATACGCAGTATTTT. The whole variable domain, filled in from reference TRBV7-9 and TRBJ2-3, reads DTGVSQNPRHKITKRGQNVTFRCDPISEHNRLYWYRQTLGQGPEFLTYFQNEAQLEKSRLLSDRFSAERPKGSFSTLEIQRTEQGDSAMYLCASSFSSKTGEGTDTQYFGPGTRLTVL.

The chain recombines TRBV29-1 with TRBJ2-7; TRBD1 agrees at 7 bases. After removal of 7 bases from V and 3 bases from J, the junction contained 6 bases not matched to a gene. Germline loops: CDR1 SQVTM, CDR2 ANQGSEA. This CDR3 has 12 residues. CDR3 protein: CSGLGQDYEQYF. CDR3 DNA: TGCAGCGGACTCGGACAGGACTACGAGCAGTACTTC.

This chain links TRBV29-1 with TRBJ1-6; no firm D call. The CDR3 sequence is 12 residues long. Germline V gene data show CDR1 as SQVTM and CDR2 as ANQGSEA. The V end lost 5 bases, the J end lost 7 bases, and 9 bases lay between the germline ends. CDR3 sequence reads: CSVLGSNSPLHF. In DNA form, the CDR3 reads TGCAGCGTTCTCGGGTCCAATTCACCCCTCCACTTT.

The chain is built from TRBV27 and TRBJ2-1, with 9 bases that match TRBD2. CDR1 is MNHEY and CDR2 is SMNVEV in the germline V gene (reference sequence). The CDR3 spans 15 residues. J gave up 2 bases and V 2 bases, and 1 base lay outside the gene matches. CDR3 nucleotide sequence: TGTGCCAGCAGTTTAGGGACTAGCACCTACAATGAGCAGTTCTTC. Translation: CASSLGTSTYNEQFF.

The chain is built from TRBV30 and TRBJ1-2; no reliable D call. Trimming left V 3 bases short and J 3 bases short, with 38 bases between. Germline CDR1 is GTSNPN and CDR2 is SVGIG (reference sequence). The CDR3 runs 22 residues. The CDR3 reads CAWRGLVETSTAVRDWDYGYTF. DNA for the CDR3: TGTGCCTGGAGAGGGTTGGTGGAGACATCTACGGCGGTAAGGGATTGGGACTATGGCTACACCTTC.

The V and J genes are TRBV7-9 and TRBJ1-1; 7 bases agree with TRBD1. The CDR3 runs to 13 residues. CDR1 SEHNR and CDR2 FQNEAQ come from the germline V gene (reference sequence). The ends lost 2 bases at V and 6 bases at J; junction bases unmatched: 3. The CDR3 sequence is CASSLPGGAEAFF. CDR3 DNA sequence: TGTGCCAGCAGCTTACCAGGGGGTGCTGAAGCTTTCTTT.

This chain joins TRBV6-6 and TRBJ1-4; D is ambiguous. The CDR3 totals 13 residues. The V gene lost 6 bases and the J gene lost 5 bases, with 10 bases spanning the gap. The V gene's germline CDR1 is MNHNY and CDR2 SVGAGI (reference sequence). The CDR3 loop is CASSGPHNEKLFF. DNA of the CDR3: TGTGCCAGCAGCGGGCCCCACAATGAAAAACTGTTTTTT.

This clone was seen only once. This rearrangement joins TRBV29-1 to TRBJ2-7, with TRBD1 matching over 7 bases. Germline V gene sequence: CDR1 SQVTM, CDR2 ANQGSEA. Losses at the gene ends were 3 bases for V and 2 bases for J; bases not matched to a gene: 10. The CDR3 extends over 15 amino acids. CDR3 coding DNA: TGCAGCGTTGATCGGTCCTCGGGACAGCCCTACGAGCAGTACTTC. Protein product: CSVDRSSGQPYEQYF.

This rearrangement joins TRBV4-1 to TRBJ2-7; D perhaps matches TRBD1 (6 bases). From germline, CDR1 is MGHRA and CDR2 YSYEKL. V was cut by 0 bases and J by 6 bases, with 15 bases left in between. The length of the CDR3 is 15 residues. The CDR3 sequence is CASSQEQGKVAEQYF. The CDR3 nucleotides are TGCGCCAGCAGCCAAGAACAGGGTAAAGTCGCCGAGCAGTACTTC.

The rearrangement links TRBV6-5 to TRBJ1-2, with D perhaps matching TRBD1 (6 bases). Trimming took 5 bases from V and 4 from J, leaving 17 bases between them. This CDR3 contains 15 residues. The germline V gene encodes CDR1 MNHEY and CDR2 SVGAGI. CDR3 protein: CASSPPGGRSYGYTF. Written as DNA, the CDR3 is TGTGCCAGCAGTCCCCCGGGGGGGCGCAGCTATGGCTACACCTTC.

This clone was counted only a few times. The gene calls are TRBV7-8 and TRBJ1-1; a possible D gene is TRBD1 (6 bases). CDR1 and CDR2 from the germline V gene are SGHVS and FQNEAQ. Deletions cut 4 bases from V and 0 bases from J, with 12 bases between. This CDR3 is 15 amino acids long. DNA of the CDR3: TGTGCCAGCAGCTCAGGGGCTAGGGTGAACACTGAAGCTTTCTTT. It is translated as CASSSGARVNTEAFF.

This clone was found a few times. The chain links TRBV29-1 to TRBJ2-5, with D perhaps TRBD1 (6 bases). Per the germline V gene, CDR1 is SQVTM and CDR2 is ANQGSEA. The CDR3 runs 13 residues. The germline V and J ends were trimmed by 2 bases and 5 bases, with 12 bases remaining between them. The CDR3 is CSVEKGVSETQYF. The CDR3 DNA is TGCAGCGTTGAAAAGGGGGTCTCGGAGACCCAGTACTTC.

The chain links TRBV29-1 to TRBJ1-1; maybe TRBD1 (6 bases). Germline CDR1 SQVTM, CDR2 ANQGSEA. Trimming removed 4 bases from V and 7 bases from J, with 13 bases in between. The length of the CDR3 is 12 residues. The CDR3 region has the DNA TGCAGCGTTGGAGGACGGACAGTTGAAGCTTTCTTT. Amino acids: CSVGGRTVEAFF.